This passage covers 10 T cell receptor beta chains from one sample sequenced in a study of blood T cell repertoires in COVID-19. Only in-frame clones appear in the TCRdb table, and some are missing; sequencing was by immunoSEQ multiplex PCR. This table has nearly 300,000 clones, roughly 80% appearing once. The sequencing input was peripheral blood. Receptors were obtained from a human donor with COVID-19, enrolled during active disease. The donor label of this sample is uncertain.

The V gene is TRBV10-3, the J gene TRBJ2-4, with 7 bases lining up with TRBD1. The germline V gene has CDR1 ENHRY and CDR2 SYGVKD. The CDR3 consists of 17 residues. V trimming: 3 bases; J trimming: 0 bases; junction bases outside the gene matches: 8. DNA for the CDR3: TGTGCCATCAGTGAAGGGACAGCGACACTAGCCAAAAACATTCAGTACTTC. It specifies CAISEGTATLAKNIQYF.

The chain uses TRBV28 and TRBJ1-1; D gene unclear. Germline V lookup: CDR1 MDHEN, CDR2 SYDVKM. The CDR3 covers 14 residues. The V end lost 8 bases, the J end lost 1 base, and 14 bases lay between the germline ends. The CDR3 is CASGPSRGNTEAFF. DNA of the CDR3: TGTGCCAGCGGGCCGAGCCGGGGGAACACTGAAGCTTTCTTT. Filled out from reference TRBV28 and TRBJ1-1, the complete variable domain reads DVKVTQSSRYLVKRTGEKVFLECVQDMDHENMFWYRQDPGLGLRLIYFSYDVKMKEKGDIPEGYSVSREKKERFSLILESASTNQTSMYLCASGPSRGNTEAFFGQGTRLTVV.

This chain connects TRBV12-3 or TRBV12-4 to TRBJ1-1; D gene uncertain. The CDR3 loop spans 13 amino acids. With 2 bases removed from V and 6 bases from J, the gap between germline ends came to 10 bases. This CDR3 is CASSLLPSPEAFF. Written as DNA, the CDR3 is TGTGCCAGCAGTTTACTCCCTAGCCCTGAAGCTTTCTTT.

J is TRBJ1-1 and V is TRBV27, with D maybe TRBD1 (5 bases). Germline CDR1 reads MNHEY; CDR2 reads SMNVEV (reference sequence). Trimming stripped 6 bases from V and 6 bases from J, with 17 bases between. This CDR3 has 14 amino acids. The CDR3 region is CASRKNPGWSEAFF. CDR3 in DNA: TGTGCCAGCAGAAAGAACCCAGGGTGGTCTGAAGCTTTCTTT.

This clone showed up just once. The chain links TRBV28 to TRBJ1-5; D perhaps matches TRBD1 (5 bases). CDR3 length: 16 residues. The V gene's germline CDR1 is MDHEN and CDR2 SYDVKM. V was shortened by 8 bases and J by 2 bases, with 19 bases between the two germline ends. CDR3 amino acids: CASALISQGRNQPQHF. The CDR3 nucleotides are TGTGCCAGCGCTCTCATTTCGCAGGGCCGCAATCAGCCCCAGCATTTT.

The chain's CDR3 is CAVTGGTGTDTQYF. CDR3 bases: TGTGCCGTAACTGGCGGGACGGGAACAGATACGCAGTATTTT. The chain employs TRBV6-5 and TRBJ2-3; tentatively, D is TRBD2 (6 bases). The length of the CDR3 is 14 residues. Germline V lookup: CDR1 MNHEY, CDR2 SVGAGI. V lost 11 bases and J 3 bases, leaving 18 bases between the germline ends.

V usage is TRBV6-2 or TRBV6-3 and J usage is TRBJ2-3; 7 positions agree with TRBD2. The CDR3 is 15 residues long. The V gene's germline CDR1 is MNHEY and CDR2 SVGEGT. Trimming cost V 2 bases and J 11 bases; bases outside gene matches: 13. CDR3 sequence reads: CASSYQRDPRLKQYF. Written as DNA, the CDR3 is TGTGCCAGCAGTTACCAGCGGGATCCCCGATTGAAGCAGTATTTT.

The chain joins TRBV19 to TRBJ1-5; 9 bases line up with TRBD1. This CDR3 has 16 amino acids. J lost 2 bases, V lost 5 bases, and 7 bases had no gene match. Germline assignment: CDR1 LNHDA and CDR2 SQIVND (reference sequence). The CDR3, as DNA: TGTGCCAGTAGTCCTTGGACAGGGGAAGGCAATCAGCCCCAGCATTTT. This translates into CASSPWTGEGNQPQHF.

The chain carries TRBV14 and TRBJ2-3, with D perhaps matching TRBD2 (5 bases). V was cut by 3 bases and J by 0 bases, with 13 bases left in between. CDR3 length: 16 residues. The V gene's germline CDR1 is SGHDN and CDR2 FVKESK. The CDR3 reads CASSQEVAASTDTQYF. The CDR3 nucleotides read TGTGCCAGCAGCCAGGAGGTAGCAGCTAGCACAGATACGCAGTATTTT.

A single count supports this clone. DNA for the CDR3: TGTGCCAGCAGCCATCTTAGAGTCTCGAGGAGTTCACCCCTCCACTTT. It specifies CASSHLRVSRSSPLHF. J is TRBJ1-6 and V is TRBV14; D unresolved. The V end was cut by 3 bases, the J end by 9 bases, with 18 bases between. Germline V CDR1 and CDR2: SGHDN, FVKESK. This CDR3 comprises 16 residues. The whole variable domain, filled in from reference TRBV14 and TRBJ1-6, reads EAGVTQFPSHSVIEKGQTVTLRCDPISGHDNLYWYRRVMGKEIKFLLHFVKESKQDESGMPNNRFLAERTGGTYSTLKVQPAELEDSGVYFCASSHLRVSRSSPLHFGNGTRLTVT.